These T cell receptor beta chains were read from a single sample in a study of shared clonotypes between healthy human individuals. Here immunoSEQ multiplex PCR was the method, and the copy in TCRdb shows in-frame clones only, minus some. The sample holds hundreds of thousands of clones, roughly three quarters seen once. Sequenced input: PBMCs. These receptors all come from a woman aged 40 to 55 in good health. Some clones in this sample may be carry-over from other donors' samples. The CDR3 runs from the conserved cysteine through the conserved F or W. D genes are given only for firm matches. The size entry is marked missing in some rows and otherwise reads once, few, many or a size class.

d_call,clone_size,j_call,v_call,cdr3_aa,cdr3_nt
.,.,TRBJ2-1,TRBV7-9,CASSSYGLNEQFF,TGTGCCAGCAGCTCTTACGGGCTCAATGAGCAGTTCTTC
TRBD2,.,TRBJ2-2,TRBV9,CASSVLAGGPSSTGELFF,TGTGCCAGCAGCGTGTTAGCGGGAGGGCCCTCGTCCACCGGGGAGCTGTTTTTT
.,many,TRBJ1-1,TRBV11-2,CASSLAAGLTGPEAFF,TGTGCCAGCAGCTTAGCCGCCGGACTCACCGGGCCTGAAGCTTTCTTT
TRBD2,.,TRBJ2-5,TRBV7-7,CASSFRLAGGSETQYF,TGTGCCAGCAGCTTTAGACTAGCGGGAGGTTCGGAGACCCAGTACTTC
.,.,TRBJ1-3,TRBV13,CASSFIGTGNTIYF,TGTGCCAGCAGCTTTATAGGGACAGGAAACACCATATATTTT
.,few,TRBJ1-3,TRBV5-1,CASSLASGTGLDGDTIYF,TGCGCCAGCAGCTTGGCCTCGGGCACAGGCCTCGATGGGGACACCATATATTTT
.,few,TRBJ1-5,TRBV28,CASSLAGQPQHF,TGTGCCAGCAGTTTAGCGGGTCAGCCCCAGCATTTT
TRBD2,.,TRBJ2-3,TRBV4-2,CASSLGIGGGSTDTQYF,TGTGCCAGCAGCCTAGGTATTGGCGGGGGTAGCACAGATACGCAGTATTTT
TRBD2,.,TRBJ2-1,TRBV9,CASSKPGLAVSTSYNEQFF,TGTGCCAGCAGCAAGCCGGGACTAGCGGTCTCAACCTCCTACAATGAGCAGTTCTTC
.,.,TRBJ2-2,TRBV18,CASSPGYTGELFF,TGTGCCAGCTCACCAGGTTACACCGGGGAGCTGTTTTTT
.,.,TRBJ2-5,TRBV29-1,CSVAEETQYF,TGCAGCGTTGCGGAAGAGACCCAGTACTTC
.,.,TRBJ1-5,TRBV30,CALHNGQSNQPQHF,TGTGCCTTACACAATGGACAGAGCAATCAGCCCCAGCATTTT
.,.,TRBJ2-3,TRBV27,CASSPPPWGAGDTQYF,TGTGCCAGCAGTCCCCCCCCTTGGGGGGCGGGAGATACGCAGTATTTT
TRBD1,.,TRBJ2-6,TRBV4-1,CASSQEHPTGFGANVLTF,TGCGCCAGCAGCCAAGAACACCCGACAGGGTTTGGGGCCAACGTCCTGACTTTC
TRBD1,many,TRBJ1-5,TRBV11-2,CASSLDHRGAGNQPQHF,TGTGCCAGCAGCTTAGACCACAGGGGAGCCGGCAATCAGCCCCAGCATTTT
TRBD2,.,TRBJ2-5,TRBV7-2,CASSFRGLGAQYF,TGTGCCAGCAGCTTCAGGGGACTAGGGGCCCAGTACTTC
.,.,TRBJ1-1,TRBV7-2,CASSLSHLQDLAFF,TGTGCCAGCAGCTTATCCCATTTACAGGATTTGGCTTTCTTT
TRBD1,.,TRBJ1-2,TRBV5-1,CASSSGQGSGYTF,TGCGCCAGCAGCTCCGGACAGGGGTCCGGCTACACCTTC
.,.,TRBJ1-2,TRBV27,CASSLRAEALYGYTF,TGTGCCAGCAGTTTACGGGCGGAAGCCCTCTATGGCTACACCTTC
TRBD1,.,TRBJ2-1,TRBV15,CATSTDRGYNEQFF,TGTGCCACCAGCACAGACAGGGGGTACAATGAGCAGTTCTTC
.,.,TRBJ1-2,TRBV28,CASSLQTSLGYGYTF,TGTGCCAGCAGCTTACAGACTTCGCTTGGCTATGGCTACACCTTC
.,once,TRBJ2-7,TRBV7-9,CASRGETGDYEQYF,TGTGCCAGCAGAGGGGAGACGGGGGACTACGAGCAGTACTTC
.,.,TRBJ1-2,TRBV9,CASSPSEGVLYGYTF,TGTGCCAGCAGCCCCTCTGAAGGGGTCCTCTATGGCTACACCTTC
TRBD2,.,TRBJ2-7,TRBV6-5,CASKLAGGSYYEQYF,TGTGCCAGCAAACTAGCGGGAGGGTCCTATTACGAGCAGTACTTC
TRBD2,.,TRBJ2-7,TRBV30,CAGTSGRTYEQYF,TGTGCCGGGACTAGCGGGAGGACCTACGAGCAGTACTTC
TRBD2,.,TRBJ2-1,TRBV10-1,CASSESSGTSDQFF,TGCGCCAGCAGTGAGTCGTCTGGGACTAGCGATCAGTTCTTC
.,.,TRBJ2-7,TRBV5-1,CASSPGRSYEQYF,TGCGCCAGCAGCCCGGGCCGCTCCTACGAGCAGTACTTC
.,.,TRBJ2-5,TRBV7-6,CASSLEYQETQYF,TGTGCCAGCAGCTTAGAATACCAAGAGACCCAGTACTTC
.,.,TRBJ2-7,TRBV9,CASSTGLGYEQYF,TGTGCCAGCAGTACAGGGTTAGGTTACGAGCAGTACTTC
TRBD2,.,TRBJ2-7,TRBV2,CASSERTSGSYEQYF,TGTGCCAGCAGTGAGAGGACTAGCGGATCTTACGAGCAGTACTTC
TRBD1,.,TRBJ1-2,TRBV7-3,CASSYGQGSRYGYTF,TGTGCCAGCAGCTACGGACAGGGGTCGCGCTATGGCTACACCTTC
TRBD2,.,TRBJ2-7,TRBV4-1,CASSQVGGSGSPTNCEQYF,TGCGCCAGCAGCCAAGTGGGCGGGAGCGGCTCTCCGACGAATTGCGAGCAGTACTTC
.,.,TRBJ2-2,TRBV11-2,CASSLGSRPQAELFF,TGTGCCAGCAGCTTAGGGTCCCGCCCGCAGGCGGAGCTGTTTTTT
.,.,TRBJ2-7,TRBV7-2,CASSEGDYEQYF,TGTGCCAGCAGCGAAGGTGATTACGAGCAGTACTTC
TRBD2,.,TRBJ2-2,TRBV9,CASSVAPFSGRATGELFF,TGTGCCAGCAGCGTAGCTCCTTTTAGCGGGAGGGCCACCGGGGAGCTGTTTTTT
TRBD2,.,TRBJ2-3,TRBV7-2,CASSFLGTRDTQYF,TGTGCCAGCAGCTTTTTAGGGACTAGGGATACGCAGTATTTT
TRBD2,once,TRBJ2-3,TRBV7-9,CASLGLASTDTQYF,TGTGCCAGTCTCGGACTAGCGAGCACAGATACGCAGTATTTT
.,.,TRBJ1-1,TRBV29-1,CSVEGRLANTEAFF,TGCAGCGTTGAAGGGAGACTGGCGAACACTGAAGCTTTCTTT
.,.,TRBJ2-1,TRBV25-1,CASRGWGYNEQFF,TGTGCCAGCAGAGGGTGGGGTTACAATGAGCAGTTCTTC
.,.,TRBJ2-5,TRBV5-4,CASSLRPGEETQYF,TGTGCCAGCAGCTTGAGGCCGGGAGAAGAGACCCAGTACTTC
.,once,TRBJ1-4,TRBV7-9,CASSPRGGTDRIILFF,TGTGCCAGCAGCCCCCGGGGCGGGACGGATCGTATTATACTGTTTTTT
TRBD2,.,TRBJ2-5,TRBV10-3,CAISESLAGFQETQYF,TGTGCCATCAGTGAGTCACTAGCGGGGTTCCAAGAGACCCAGTACTTC
.,once,TRBJ1-5,TRBV2,CASDIGAPGPQHF,TGTGCCAGCGATATTGGGGCCCCTGGGCCCCAGCATTTT
.,.,TRBJ2-3,TRBV6-6,CASSPGTSTDTQYF,TGTGCCAGCAGTCCAGGGACTAGCACAGATACGCAGTATTTT
.,.,TRBJ2-3,TRBV4-3,CASSQDGWGTDTQYF,TGCGCCAGCAGCCAAGATGGTTGGGGCACAGATACGCAGTATTTT
TRBD1,few,TRBJ2-7,TRBV6-1,CASSVGTGSSYEQYF,TGTGCCAGCAGTGTTGGGACAGGGAGCTCCTACGAGCAGTACTTC
.,.,TRBJ1-1,TRBV21-1,CASSKATKAGDMGTEAFF,TGTGCCAGCAGCAAAGCTACAAAGGCAGGGGATATGGGGACTGAAGCTTTCTTT
.,.,TRBJ2-1,TRBV18,CASYSDNRVGEQFF,TGTGCCAGCTACAGCGATAACAGGGTTGGTGAGCAGTTCTTC
TRBD1,.,TRBJ1-1,TRBV5-1,CASSTGTGRTEAFF,TGCGCCAGCAGTACCGGGACAGGGAGAACTGAAGCTTTCTTT
TRBD1,.,TRBJ2-5,TRBV7-6,CASSSGTGGPQETQYF,TGTGCCAGCAGCAGCGGGACAGGGGGCCCTCAAGAGACCCAGTACTTC
.,.,TRBJ2-5,TRBV13,CASSFRGAQYF,TGTGCCAGCAGCTTTCGAGGGGCCCAGTACTTC
.,few,TRBJ1-4,TRBV7-2,CASSPDSGAGEKLFF,TGTGCCAGCAGCCCCGACTCAGGGGCAGGGGAAAAACTGTTTTTT
TRBD1,.,TRBJ1-2,TRBV10-3,CAISDYQDRGVDGYTF,TGTGCCATCAGTGACTATCAGGACAGGGGGGTCGATGGCTACACCTTC
.,few,TRBJ1-5,TRBV6-6,CASTRGGIGNQPQHF,TGTGCCAGCACCCGAGGGGGAATCGGCAATCAGCCCCAGCATTTT